Detailed here is one T cell receptor (beta chain). This entry belongs to a study of blood T cell repertoires in COVID-19. For the study at large: Whether acute or convalescent, the COVID-19 samples came from the United States, Italy and Spain. In each case, the material was cDNA or gDNA derived from T cells, B-cell-depleted T cells, or PBMCs.

In the authors' workflow: Quantification of nucleated cells was approximated via reference gene primer amplification. Clones were read by immunoSEQ multiplex PCR, and TCRdb kept only the in-frame ones, dropping some. V, J and clone size are taken as reported in that table, and D and trimming were inferred from the DNA itself. The table records roughly 160,000 clones, around 83% of them present only once. The sequence derives from a man aged 50 to 59 with active or convalescent COVID-19. The specimen sequenced was peripheral blood.

DNA of the CDR3: TGTGCTAGTGGTTTGGTCCCCGGGAAAGGCAACGAGCAGTACTTC. It is translated as CASGLVPGKGNEQYF. The chain uses TRBV12-5 and TRBJ2-7, with D possibly TRBD2 on 5 matching bases. Germline V gene lookup returns CDR1 LGHNT and CDR2 FRNRAP. This CDR3 has 15 residues. The V end was cut by 0 bases, the J end by 5 bases, with 14 bases between. Combining the CDR3 with reference TRBV12-5 and TRBJ2-7 gives the whole variable domain DARVTQTPRHKVTEMGQEVTMRCQPILGHNTVFWYRQTMMQGLELLAYFRNRAPLDDSGMPKDRFSAEMPDATLATLKIQPSEPRDSAVYFCASGLVPGKGNEQYFGPGTRLTVT.